This passage covers 30 T cell receptor beta chains from one sample sequenced in a study of CD8+ T cells in alopecia areata. The study sorted pooled cutaneous lymph node cells by CD4, CD8alpha, NKG2D, NKG2ACE and other markers. Extraction and reverse transcription of RNA yielded cDNA as the sequencing template. Sequencing was performed with immunoSEQ multiplex PCR; in TCRdb, only in-frame clones are kept and a portion is missing. Recorded here are 250,000 or so clones, with no singletons, and the ten leading clones hold 1.2%. Sample: CD4+ T cells sorted from a lymph node. These receptors came from a C3H/HeJ mouse with alopecia areata. The MHC haplotype of this mouse line is H2-k.

A remark on this clone: Gene labels here are mouse ones. Partial CDR3 DNA: TGTGCCAGCCGGGACTGGGGGGGCAGGTTTGCT. It specifies CASRDWGGRFA. The CDR3, in full, reads CASRDWGGRFAEQFF. The chain carries TRBV4 and TRBJ2-1; 14 nucleotides align to TRBD2. The sequenced fragment ends 4 residues before the CDR3 boundary, so the rest is inferred from the germline J gene. CDR3 length equals 15 residues. Germline values: CDR1 LGHDT, CDR2 YNNKQL (reference sequence). V shed 8 bases and J 6 bases; nucleotides not matched to a gene: 6.

Comments on this clone: Germline and genes here are mouse. Sequencing ends 4 residues short of the CDR3 end; the germline J gene provides the rest. The chain has TRBV31 and TRBJ2-1; D gene ambiguous. The germline V gene encodes CDR1 GKSSPN and CDR2 SITVG. V lost 3 bases, J lost 6 bases, and 9 bases lay in between. The CDR3 covers 12 residues. Partial CDR3 DNA: TGTGCCTGGAGCTCCCCATCTGCT. Protein product: CAWSSPSA. The complete CDR3 sequence is CAWSSPSAEQFF.

Comments on this clone: Gene and germline names: mouse. Read coverage stops 4 residues before the CDR3 terminus; the germline J gene supplies the remainder. Other DNA sequences of this sample code for an identical CDR3. The chain employs TRBV19 and TRBJ2-5; D is unresolved. V dropped 2 bases and J dropped 2 bases, with 9 bases sitting between them. The CDR3 sequence is 14 residues long. Germline V gene data show CDR1 as FNHDT and CDR2 as SITEND (reference sequence). The sequenced part of the CDR3 DNA is TGTGCCAGCAGTATTCGACAAATCCAAGAC. Residues: CASSIRQIQD. The CDR3 in its entirety is CASSIRQIQDTQYF. The full variable domain, its missing parts supplied by reference TRBV19 and TRBJ2-5, is GGIITQTPKFLIGQEGQKLTLKCQQNFNHDTMYWYRQDSGKGLRLIYYSITENDLQKGDLSEGYDASREKKSSFSLTVTSAQKNEMAVFLCASSIRQIQDTQYFGPGTRLLVL.

This clone has only a few counts. All gene names here are mouse names. The read ends 4 residues early relative to the CDR3; the germline J gene fills the gap. V and J are TRBV13-3 and TRBJ2-1; D is possibly TRBD1 (6 bases). The CDR3 is made up of 12 amino acids. Germline CDR1 and CDR2: NNHDY and SYVADS. The CDR3 bases that were read are TGTGCCAGCAGAGGGACACTGGCT. Protein: CASRGTLA. The entire CDR3 is CASRGTLAEQFF.

To note about this clone: The germline and genes are mouse ones. Read data end 4 residues before the CDR3 end; the end is taken from the germline J gene. Other DNA sequences of this sample code for an identical CDR3. The chain recombines TRBV19 with TRBJ2-1, with 8 bases fitting TRBD2. Trimming took 2 bases from V and 3 from J; bases not matched to a gene: 4. CDR3 length equals 15 residues. CDR1 FNHDT and CDR2 SITEND come from the germline V gene (reference sequence). Partial CDR3 DNA: TGTGCCAGCAGTATTGGGCTGGGGGGCTATGCT. It yields the protein CASSIGLGGYA. From start to end, the CDR3 is CASSIGLGGYAEQFF. Full variable domain (missing parts from reference TRBV19 and TRBJ2-1): GGIITQTPKFLIGQEGQKLTLKCQQNFNHDTMYWYRQDSGKGLRLIYYSITENDLQKGDLSEGYDASREKKSSFSLTVTSAQKNEMAVFLCASSIGLGGYAEQFFGPGTRLTVL.

On this clone itself: Gene names refer to mouse genes. The CDR3 is cut off 4 residues early in the read; its end comes from the germline J gene. The J gene is TRBJ1-2, the V gene TRBV19, with 11 bases identical to TRBD1. CDR1 and CDR2 from the germline V gene are FNHDT and SITEND (reference sequence). The CDR3 extends over 14 amino acids. Incomplete CDR3 DNA: TGTGCCAGCAGCCGGGACAGGGGGGGACCC. Amino acids: CASSRDRGGP. The whole CDR3 sequence reads CASSRDRGGPDYTF.

This clone was detected a few times. Each gene name is a mouse one. Sequencing ends 4 residues short of the CDR3 end; the germline J gene provides the rest. The chain links TRBV31 to TRBJ2-5; 10 bases are shared with TRBD1. Looked up from germline, CDR1 is GKSSPN and CDR2 is SITVG. This CDR3 contains 12 residues. The CDR3 sequence is CALGQGKDTQYF. The sequenced CDR3 bases are TGTGCCTTGGGACAGGGGAAAGAC.

The sample holds a few counts of this clone. All gene names here are mouse names. The read halts 4 residues ahead of the CDR3 end, with the missing end drawn from the germline J gene. This chain joins TRBV13-3 and TRBJ2-1; D not resolved. The CDR3 loop spans 14 amino acids. Germline assignment: CDR1 NNHDY and CDR2 SYVADS. V was trimmed by 6 bases and J by 0 bases, leaving 10 bases between them. CDR3 protein: CASNQQYNYAEQFF. The DNA read from the CDR3 is TGTGCCAGCAACCAACAGTATAACTATGCT.

This clone has a handful of counts. Mouse germline and gene names are used. From the germline J gene comes the end of the CDR3, since the read stops 4 residues before it. This chain uses TRBV13-1 with TRBJ2-5; D unclear. Germline-derived CDR1 and CDR2 are NSHNY and SYGAGN. The V end lost 0 bases, the J end lost 2 bases, and 4 bases lay between the germline ends. The CDR3 contains 13 residues. CDR3 DNA (partial): TGTGCCAGCAGTGATGCCTTCCAAGAC. Translated: CASSDAFQD. The full CDR3 is CASSDAFQDTQYF.

A note on this clone: Mouse gene names apply. The read ends 4 residues before the CDR3 terminus; that terminus is restored from the germline J gene. The same CDR3 is also encoded by other DNA sequences in this sample. The V gene is TRBV13-1, the J gene TRBJ1-2; TRBD1 might be the D (6 bases). CDR3 size: 15 residues. The germline gives CDR1 NSHNY, CDR2 SYGAGN. The V and J ends lost 3 bases and 0 bases respectively, with 12 bases between them. CDR3 DNA (partial): TGTGCCAGCAGTGGTCCGGGACAACCAAACTCC. Its translation: CASSGPGQPNS. The whole CDR3 protein is CASSGPGQPNSDYTF.

In the case of this clone: Genes here carry mouse names. The chain's CDR3 is CASSTHRGNTGQLYF. The covered CDR3 bases are TGTGCCAGCAGTACCCACAGGGGAAACACCGGG. The J gene is TRBJ2-2, the V gene TRBV19, with 7 bases lining up with TRBD1. The CDR3 is cut off 4 residues early in the read; its end comes from the germline J gene. Germline CDR1 reads FNHDT; CDR2 reads SITEND (reference sequence). V trimming: 3 bases; J trimming: 1 base; junction bases outside the gene matches: 3. The CDR3 sequence is 15 residues long.

This clone was observed a handful of times. The listed genes are named as in mouse. The read comes to an end 4 residues before the CDR3 does, leaving the germline J gene to fill in the end. The V gene is TRBV13-2, the J gene TRBJ2-2, with D possibly matching TRBD2 (5 bases). The germline V gene encodes CDR1 NNHNN and CDR2 SYGAGS (reference sequence). The CDR3 is 14 amino acids. V was shortened by 0 bases and J by 6 bases, with 9 bases between the two germline ends. CDR3 bases read: TGTGCCAGCGGTGATGTGGGGAAGGCCGGG. Protein product: CASGDVGKAG. The CDR3 reads in full as CASGDVGKAGQLYF.

In regard to this clone: Any gene name here is a mouse gene name. The read finishes 4 residues shy of the CDR3 end, and the germline J gene is used to complete it. The chain uses TRBV5 and TRBJ2-2, with 7 bases lining up with TRBD1. The CDR3 runs 15 residues. CDR1 LGHNA and CDR2 YNLKQL come from the germline V gene (reference sequence). Trimming at V came to 4 bases and at J to 4 bases, leaving 6 bases not matched to a gene. CDR3 bases read: TGTGCCAGCAGCCTACAGGGGTCGGGCACCGGG. It translates to CASSLQGSGTG. The entire CDR3 reads CASSLQGSGTGQLYF.

This clone was counted a few times. Gene and germline names: mouse. The read ends 4 residues early relative to the CDR3; the germline J gene fills the gap. The sample carries other DNA sequences with the same CDR3. This sequence joins TRBV5 and TRBJ2-5, with 8 bases that match TRBD2. This CDR3 is built from 14 residues. From germline, CDR1 is LGHNA and CDR2 YNLKQL (reference sequence). The CDR3 DNA, read in part, is TGTGCCAGCAGCCAAGACTGGGGGGTGGAC. It yields the protein CASSQDWGVD. The whole CDR3 is CASSQDWGVDTQYF.

In its sample, this clone was seen a few times. These gene names are mouse names. The CDR3 extends 4 residues past the end of the read, so its final part is completed from the germline J gene. This chain connects TRBV5 to TRBJ2-7, with TRBD1 identical over 10 bases. Germline CDR1 LGHNA, CDR2 YNLKQL (reference sequence). J lost 0 bases, V lost 6 bases, and 2 bases had no gene match. The CDR3 runs to 14 residues. The CDR3 spells CASRGTGDSYEQYF. CDR3 DNA (partial): TGTGCCAGCAGGGGGACAGGGGACTCCTAT.

This clone was seen a few times. Mouse gene names and germline throughout. The part of the CDR3 DNA that was read is TGTGCCAGCAGTGATGGGGGGGCGGTCACCGGG. Protein: CASSDGGAVTG. The whole CDR3 protein is CASSDGGAVTGQLYF. This sequence joins TRBV13-1 and TRBJ2-2, with D perhaps matching TRBD2 (7 bases). The read stops 4 residues short of the end of the CDR3; the missing end is completed from the germline J gene. The CDR3 consists of 15 residues. In germline, CDR1 is NSHNY, CDR2 SYGAGN. V was shortened by 0 bases and J by 4 bases, with 10 bases between the two germline ends.

This clone was seen a few times. Mouse names are used for the genes. The missing CDR3 end, 4 residues past where the read stops, is filled in from the germline J gene. The J gene is TRBJ2-3, the V gene TRBV13-2; TRBD2 matches 7 bases. J lost 3 bases, V lost 5 bases, and 6 bases had no gene match. From germline, CDR1 is NNHNN and CDR2 SYGAGS (reference sequence). The CDR3 covers 14 residues. Partial CDR3 DNA: TGTGCCAGCGGCCTCTGGGGGACGGCAGAA. Protein: CASGLWGTAE. The complete CDR3 protein is CASGLWGTAETLYF.

Concerning this clone itself: All gene names here are mouse names. The read finishes 4 residues shy of the CDR3 end, and the germline J gene is used to complete it. The chain couples TRBV19 to TRBJ1-2, with TRBD1 matching over 8 bases. With V trimmed by 0 bases and J by 2 bases, 3 bases remained unmatched. Germline CDR1 FNHDT, CDR2 SITEND (reference sequence). CDR3 length: 15 residues. CDR3 protein: CASSIEGDRNSDYTF. CDR3 DNA, as far as it was read: TGTGCCAGCAGTATAGAGGGGGACAGGAACTCC.

This clone was counted only a few times. Gene names follow the mouse nomenclature. The read gets to within 4 residues of the CDR3 end, and the germline J gene fills in the rest. This chain joins TRBV5 and TRBJ2-5, with 9 bases that match TRBD2. The CDR3 length is 16 residues. Germline CDR1 is LGHNA and CDR2 is YNLKQL (reference sequence). J gave up 2 bases and V 0 bases, and 3 bases lay outside the gene matches. The CDR3 protein is CASSQDPGGVQDTQYF. The DNA read from the CDR3 is TGTGCCAGCAGCCAAGATCCTGGGGGGGTCCAAGAC.

This clone was counted only a few times. Gene names and germline match the mouse. Read data end 4 residues before the CDR3 end; the end is taken from the germline J gene. The V gene is TRBV19, the J gene TRBJ2-5, with 14 bases matching TRBD2. CDR3 size: 16 residues. Germline assignment: CDR1 FNHDT and CDR2 SITEND (reference sequence). The CDR3 loop is CASSMPGLGGQDTQYF. The sequenced part of the CDR3 DNA is TGTGCCAGCAGTATGCCGGGACTGGGGGGGCAGGAC.

This clone was observed a handful of times. The germline and genes are mouse ones. The CDR3 extends 4 residues past the end of the read, so its final part is completed from the germline J gene. The chain joins TRBV5 to TRBJ2-1; 8 bases map to TRBD2. With V trimmed by 1 base and J by 3 bases, 2 bases remained unmatched. This CDR3 spans 15 amino acids. Germline CDR1 is LGHNA and CDR2 is YNLKQL (reference sequence). CDR3 residues: CASSQVWGVYAEQFF. The sequenced CDR3 bases are TGTGCCAGCAGCCAAGTCTGGGGGGTCTATGCT.

This clone was seen a few times. The listed genes are named as in mouse. The observed sequence ends 4 residues before the CDR3 terminus, with the missing tail filled in from the germline J gene. The chain employs TRBV1 and TRBJ2-1; 10 positions agree with TRBD1. V gave up 4 bases and J gave up 4 bases; unmatched junction bases: 4. This CDR3 comprises 15 residues. CDR1 is NSQYPW, CDR2 LRSPGD, per germline (reference sequence). The CDR3 protein is CTCSGGQGRYAEQFF. The DNA read from the CDR3 is TGCACCTGCAGTGGGGGACAGGGGAGGTATGCT.

This clone was counted a few times. Each gene name is a mouse one. The CDR3 is cut off 4 residues early in the read; its end comes from the germline J gene. The genes are TRBV31 and TRBJ2-7; maybe TRBD1 (6 bases). The CDR3 runs to 13 residues. The ends were cut back, 0 bases at V and 0 bases at J, with 6 bases in the middle. The germline gives CDR1 GKSSPN, CDR2 SITVG. The CDR3 protein is CAWSLQGSYEQYF. The covered CDR3 bases are TGTGCCTGGAGTCTACAGGGCTCCTAT.

This clone has a handful of counts. Genes and germline are mouse. The CDR3 is cut off 4 residues early in the read; its end comes from the germline J gene. This chain joins TRBV19 and TRBJ2-2; 10 bases are a match to TRBD2. CDR3 length: 15 residues. V lost 4 bases, J lost 3 bases, and 3 bases stayed unmatched. Germline V gene data show CDR1 as FNHDT and CDR2 as SITEND (reference sequence). The CDR3 region is CASSRLGGHTGQLYF. The part of the CDR3 DNA that was read is TGTGCCAGCAGTCGACTGGGGGGACACACCGGG.

As regards this clone: The genes and germline here are from mouse. The read ends 4 residues shy of where the CDR3 ends; the end is completed using the germline J gene. V usage is TRBV31 and J usage is TRBJ2-1; 8 nucleotides agree with TRBD1. The CDR3 has 14 residues. Germline V CDR1 and CDR2: GKSSPN, SITVG. The trim removed 0 bases at V and 5 bases at J, leaving 3 bases unmatched. CDR3 sequence: CAWSLAGGDAEQFF. The DNA read from the CDR3 is TGTGCCTGGAGTCTAGCAGGGGGCGATGCT.

Note on this clone: Gene labels here are mouse ones. The missing CDR3 end, 4 residues past where the read stops, is filled in from the germline J gene. This chain links TRBV1 with TRBJ2-3; 9 nucleotides match TRBD2. V gave up 6 bases and J gave up 0 bases; unmatched junction bases: 4. CDR1 and CDR2 from the germline V gene are NSQYPW and LRSPGD (reference sequence). The CDR3 has 15 amino acids. CDR3 DNA, as far as it was read: TGCACCTGCAGCGAACTGGGGGGTAGTGCAGAA. Its protein is CTCSELGGSAE. The CDR3 in its entirety is CTCSELGGSAETLYF. The full variable domain, in which reference TRBV1 and TRBJ2-3 provide the parts outside the CDR3, is VTLLEQNPRWRLVPRGQAVNLRCILKNSQYPWMSWYQQDLQKQLQWLFTLRSPGDKEVKSLPGADYLATRVTDTELRLQVANMSQGRTLYCTCSELGGSAETLYFGSGTRLTVL.

As concerns this clone: Gene and germline names: mouse. The CDR3 end lies 4 residues beyond the end of the read and is filled in from the germline J gene. The V and J genes are TRBV13-1 and TRBJ1-2, with D perhaps matching TRBD1 (6 bases). From germline, CDR1 is NSHNY and CDR2 SYGAGN. V lost 5 bases to trimming and J lost 2 bases, with 13 bases between them. This CDR3 spans 14 amino acids. CDR3 bases read: TGTGCCAGCAGCATCACAGGGAGGAACTCC. It translates to CASSITGRNS. The CDR3 in full is CASSITGRNSDYTF.

This clone was counted only a few times. Germline and genes here are mouse. The CDR3 end falls 4 residues outside the read, so it is completed with the germline J gene. Other DNA sequences in the same sample also yield this CDR3. The chain uses TRBV13-1 and TRBJ2-1; TRBD2 matches 10 bases. J lost 1 base, V lost 0 bases, and 1 base had no gene match. The CDR3 has 16 residues. Germline CDR1 NSHNY, CDR2 SYGAGN. CDR3 sequence: CASSDDWGGNYAEQFF. The CDR3 bases that were read are TGTGCCAGCAGTGATGACTGGGGGGGGAACTATGCT.

In its sample, this clone was seen a few times. The listed genes are named as in mouse. The sequence runs out 4 residues before the end of the CDR3; the remainder is reconstructed from the germline J gene. V and J are TRBV1 and TRBJ2-7; D possibly matches TRBD1 or TRBD2 (5 bases each). The V end lost 0 bases, the J end lost 0 bases, and 9 bases lay between the germline ends. This CDR3 has 15 residues. The germline V gene has CDR1 NSQYPW and CDR2 LRSPGD (reference sequence). This chain's CDR3 is CTCSAEGVSSYEQYF. The sequenced part of the CDR3 DNA is TGCACCTGCAGTGCAGAGGGGGTAAGCTCCTAT.

This clone was observed a few times. Any gene name here is a mouse gene name. Read sequence stops 4 residues before the CDR3 end, and the germline J gene provides the missing end. This chain uses TRBV13-3 with TRBJ1-2; tentatively, D is TRBD1 (5 bases). V lost 6 bases, J lost 3 bases, and 9 bases lay in between. This CDR3 comprises 12 residues. Germline CDR1 reads NNHDY; CDR2 reads SYVADS. The DNA read from the CDR3 is TGTGCCAGCAAAGACAGATACTCC. Protein product: CASKDRYS. The whole CDR3 sequence is CASKDRYSDYTF.